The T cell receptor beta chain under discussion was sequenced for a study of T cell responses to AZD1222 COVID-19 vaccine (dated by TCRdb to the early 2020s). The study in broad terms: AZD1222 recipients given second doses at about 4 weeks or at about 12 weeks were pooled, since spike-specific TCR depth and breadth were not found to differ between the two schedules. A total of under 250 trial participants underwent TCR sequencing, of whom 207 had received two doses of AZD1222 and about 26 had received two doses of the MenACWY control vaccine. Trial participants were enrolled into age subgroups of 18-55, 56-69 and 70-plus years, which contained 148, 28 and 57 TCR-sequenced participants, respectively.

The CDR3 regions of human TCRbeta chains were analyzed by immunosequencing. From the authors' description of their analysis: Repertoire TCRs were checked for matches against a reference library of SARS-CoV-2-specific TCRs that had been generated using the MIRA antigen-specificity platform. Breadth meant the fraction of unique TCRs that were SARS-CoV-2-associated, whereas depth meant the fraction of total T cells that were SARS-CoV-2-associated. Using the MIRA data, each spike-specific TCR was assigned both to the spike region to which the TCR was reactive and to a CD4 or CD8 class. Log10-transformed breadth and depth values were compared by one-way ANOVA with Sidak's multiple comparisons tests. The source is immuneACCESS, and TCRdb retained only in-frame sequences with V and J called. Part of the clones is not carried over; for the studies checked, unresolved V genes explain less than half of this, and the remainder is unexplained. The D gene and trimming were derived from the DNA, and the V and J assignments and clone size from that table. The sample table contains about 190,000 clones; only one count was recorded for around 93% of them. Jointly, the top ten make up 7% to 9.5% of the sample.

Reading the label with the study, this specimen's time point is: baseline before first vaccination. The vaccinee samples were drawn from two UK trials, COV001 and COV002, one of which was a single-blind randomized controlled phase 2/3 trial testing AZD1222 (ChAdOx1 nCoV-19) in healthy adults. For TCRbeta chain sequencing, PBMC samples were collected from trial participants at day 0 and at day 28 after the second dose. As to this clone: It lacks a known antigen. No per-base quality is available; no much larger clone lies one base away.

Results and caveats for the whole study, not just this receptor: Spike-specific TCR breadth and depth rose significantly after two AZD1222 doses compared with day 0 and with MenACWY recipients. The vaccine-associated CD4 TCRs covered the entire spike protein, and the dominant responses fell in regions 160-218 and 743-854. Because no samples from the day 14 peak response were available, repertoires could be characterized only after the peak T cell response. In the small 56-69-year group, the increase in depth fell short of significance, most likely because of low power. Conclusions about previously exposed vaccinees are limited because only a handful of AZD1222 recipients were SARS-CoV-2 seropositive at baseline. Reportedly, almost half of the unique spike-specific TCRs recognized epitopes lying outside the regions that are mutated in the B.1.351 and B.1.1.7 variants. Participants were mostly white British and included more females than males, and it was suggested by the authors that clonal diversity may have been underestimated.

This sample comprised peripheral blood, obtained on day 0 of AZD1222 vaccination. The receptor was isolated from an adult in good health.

The DNA sequence is TGTGCCAGCAGTCTAACCAGGGGGAGTTATAGCAATCAGCCCCAGCATTTT. It specifies CASSLTRGSYSNQPQHF. Recombination linked TRBV28 to TRBJ1-5; TRBD1 fits 7 bases in the junction. For CDR1 and CDR2, the germline V gene lists MDHEN and SYDVKM. The CDR3 goes from the cysteine to the phenylalanine over 17 residues. The retained sequence is limited to the CDR3, 51 bases, with the frame set at the first base. V loses 5 bases at its end and J loses 0 bases; junction bases beyond the gene matches: 10.